These T cell receptor beta chains were read from a single sample in a study of blood T cell repertoires in COVID-19. The assay was immunoSEQ multiplex PCR, and TCRdb's table has in-frame clones only and misses some. This table has about 94,000 clones, about 80% appearing once. The specimen sequenced was peripheral blood. The receptors come from a man between 60 and 70 years old with acute or convalescent COVID-19. Both conserved end residues are part of each CDR3. The D gene is left open where the match is weak. For some rows the clone size is stated as once, few or many, or as a class when expanded; others skip it.

clone_size,d_call,v_call,j_call,cdr3_nt,cdr3_aa
few,TRBD1,TRBV7-9,TRBJ1-2,TGTGCCAGCAGCTTCACAGGGGGCGGCTACACCTTC,CASSFTGGGYTF
once,TRBD1,TRBV6-2/TRBV6-3,TRBJ2-1,TGTGCCAGCAGTTCGGGGACAGGGGATGAGCAGTTCTTC,CASSSGTGDEQFF
NA,NA,TRBV7-9,TRBJ1-5,TGTGCCAGCAGCTTAGCAGGTGGGGCCAGGGACAATCAGCCCCAGCATTTT,CASSLAGGARDNQPQHF
NA,TRBD1,TRBV7-7,TRBJ2-7,TGTGCTAGCAGCGTGGACAGGGGGCCCGTCTACGAGCAGTACTTC,CASSVDRGPVYEQYF
NA,TRBD1,TRBV11-2,TRBJ1-2,TGTGCCAGCAGTCCCATCGGACAGGGGAACTATGGCTACACCTTC,CASSPIGQGNYGYTF
NA,NA,TRBV5-1,TRBJ2-3,TGCGCCAGCAGCTTGGGCCGTGACAGTCAGAAAGATACGCAGTATTTT,CASSLGRDSQKDTQYF
few,NA,TRBV3-1/TRBV3-2,TRBJ1-2,TGTGCCAGCAGCCACCTCCCTGGGGGCCCGACCTTATATGGCTACACCTTC,CASSHLPGGPTLYGYTF
NA,TRBD1,TRBV2,TRBJ1-2,TGTGCCAGCAGTGATTTGGGGCTGGCCGGGGCAGGGGGCTATGGCTACACCTTC,CASSDLGLAGAGGYGYTF
NA,TRBD2,TRBV30,TRBJ2-1,TGTGCCTGGAGTGTAGTGGCGGGGGGCTTGAATGAGCAGTTCTTC,CAWSVVAGGLNEQFF
NA,NA,TRBV9,TRBJ2-1,TGTGCCAGCAGCTTAATAGCGAATGAGCAGTTCTTC,CASSLIANEQFF
once,NA,TRBV6-1,TRBJ1-5,TGTGCCAGCAGTGAAGCGCCGGGACATTATAGCAATCAGCCCCAGCATTTT,CASSEAPGHYSNQPQHF
once,TRBD2,TRBV9,TRBJ2-7,TGTGCCAGCAGCGTAAGAGGTGGGGGGGGAAGCTACGAGCAGTACTTC,CASSVRGGGGSYEQYF
NA,NA,TRBV10-3,TRBJ1-3,TGTGCCATCAGTGAAGGAGGCAACTCTGGAAACACCATATATTTT,CAISEGGNSGNTIYF
NA,NA,TRBV24-1,TRBJ2-7,TGTGCCACCAGTGATGGCCCGGGTTTGGGCGAGCAGTACTTC,CATSDGPGLGEQYF
once,NA,TRBV3-1/TRBV3-2,TRBJ1-1,TGTGCCAGCAGTTCCTATGGGACCACAGGGACATACACTGAAGCTTTCTTT,CASSSYGTTGTYTEAFF
NA,TRBD1,TRBV15,TRBJ1-5,TGTGCCACCAGCAGTGAGACAGGGGACAATCAGCCCCAGCATTTT,CATSSETGDNQPQHF
NA,NA,TRBV11-2,TRBJ2-3,TGTGCCAGCAGCTTTACCCCCCGGGGAGATACGCAGTATTTT,CASSFTPRGDTQYF
NA,TRBD1,TRBV5-1,TRBJ1-2,TGCGCCAGCAGCCCCGAGGGGACAGGGGATGGCTACACCTTC,CASSPEGTGDGYTF
NA,TRBD1,TRBV24-1,TRBJ1-4,TGTGCCACCAGTGCCGGGACAGGGGGATCAGCTAATGAAAAACTGTTTTTT,CATSAGTGGSANEKLFF
many,NA,TRBV6-5,TRBJ2-3,TGTGCCAGCAAATTGACAGAGAGCACAGATACGCAGTATTTT,CASKLTESTDTQYF
NA,NA,TRBV7-2,TRBJ1-2,TGTGCCAGCAGCTTCCTACAGGGATCCGACTATGGCTACACCTTC,CASSFLQGSDYGYTF
NA,NA,TRBV18,TRBJ2-1,TGTGCCAGCTCACCACCGGAGGGAATGTCTTTTCAGCAGTTCTTC,CASSPPEGMSFQQFF
NA,NA,TRBV7-2,TRBJ2-3,TGTGCCAGCAGCTCGGGAAAATGGCCAGATACGCAGTATTTT,CASSSGKWPDTQYF
NA,NA,TRBV27,TRBJ1-5,TGTGCCAGCACCCCGTATGGGTACGAGGGCAATCAGCCCCAGCATTTT,CASTPYGYEGNQPQHF